This is a list of T cell receptor beta chains from one sample in a study of T cells in Graves' hyperthyroidism and ophthalmopathy. TCRdb re-analysed the multiplex PCR reads in MiXCR, keeping a single row per CDR3 protein. The sample lists 300,000 to 350,000 distinct CDR3 sequences; approximately 18% were seen once. Sequenced sample: blood. These receptors all stem from a middle-aged woman with Graves' ophthalmopathy. CDR3s include the opening cysteine and the closing phenylalanine or tryptophan. D genes are given only for firm matches. Not all rows give a size; the values are once, few, many and, for expanded clones, a class.

TRBJ2-7 . TRBV29-1 many CSVEFRTYEQYF TGCAGCGTTGAGTTTAGGACCTACGAGCAGTACTTC
TRBJ1-2 . TRBV11-2 many CASSLEVAWANYGYTF TGTGCCAGCAGCCTCGAAGTCGCATGGGCTAACTATGGCTACACCTTC
TRBJ2-7 . TRBV12-3/TRBV12-4 many CASTRLGGATYEQYF TGTGCCAGCACTCGCCTGGGGGGCGCTACCTACGAGCAGTACTTC
TRBJ2-2 . TRBV6-5 many CASSSRPNTGELFF TGTGCCAGCAGTTCCCGGCCTAACACCGGGGAGCTGTTTTTT
TRBJ1-1 TRBD1 TRBV29-1 many CSVEDHDSGQGIDTEAFF TGCAGCGTTGAAGATCATGATTCAGGACAGGGAATAGACACTGAAGCTTTCTTT
TRBJ1-5 . TRBV6-5 many CASSRRWTQGDQPQHF TGTGCCAGCAGTCGCCGGTGGACGCAGGGTGATCAGCCCCAGCATTTT
TRBJ2-7 TRBD2 TRBV27 many CASSKLAGDEQYF TGTGCCAGCAGTAAACTAGCGGGAGACGAGCAGTACTTC
TRBJ1-1 . TRBV19 . CASRAGFSSFF TGTGCCAGTAGGGCAGGGTTCTCGAGTTTCTTT
TRBJ1-1 TRBD1 TRBV12-3/TRBV12-4 . CASKETGGPNTEAFF TGTGCCAGCAAGGAGACAGGGGGCCCGAACACTGAAGCTTTCTTT
TRBJ2-7 . TRBV2 many CASRLQVSREQYF TGTGCCAGCAGATTACAGGTTTCGAGAGAGCAGTACTTC
TRBJ2-7 . TRBV5-1 . CASSLAISASTAYEQYF TGCGCCAGCAGCTTGGCCATAAGTGCTAGTACGGCCTACGAGCAGTACTTC
TRBJ2-4 . TRBV12-3/TRBV12-4 . CASSLGPGTNIQYF TGTGCCAGCAGTTTAGGCCCAGGGACTAACATTCAGTACTTC
TRBJ2-2 TRBD2 TRBV4-1 . CASSQGAGPNTGELFF TGCGCCAGCAGCCAAGGAGCGGGGCCGAACACCGGGGAGCTGTTTTTT
TRBJ2-7 TRBD2 TRBV2 few CATRLAGGTYEQYF TGTGCCACCAGACTAGCGGGGGGTACCTACGAGCAGTACTTC
TRBJ2-7 TRBD1 TRBV28 many CASSLIPGTGVHEQYF TGTGCCAGCAGTTTAATCCCCGGGACAGGTGTCCACGAGCAGTACTTC
TRBJ1-1 TRBD1 TRBV6-5 many CASSYSGGNTEAFF TGTGCCAGCAGTTATTCAGGGGGGAACACTGAAGCTTTCTTT
TRBJ2-7 TRBD1 TRBV27 many CASSPGQGWTYEQYF TGTGCCAGCAGTCCCGGACAGGGGTGGACCTACGAGCAGTACTTC
TRBJ2-7 . TRBV27 many CASSLWSGSYEQYF TGTGCCAGCAGTTTATGGTCAGGGTCCTACGAGCAGTACTTC
TRBJ2-6 TRBD1 TRBV19 many CASRRKTGSSGANVLTF TGTGCCAGCCGACGCAAGACAGGGAGCTCTGGGGCCAACGTCCTGACTTTC
TRBJ1-1 TRBD1 TRBV6-1 many CASSEVEGAFSRNTEAFF TGTGCCAGCAGTGAAGTAGAGGGGGCATTCTCGCGGAACACTGAAGCTTTCTTT
TRBJ1-1 . TRBV6-1 many CASSPNGAGYTEAFF TGTGCCAGCAGTCCCAACGGGGCAGGTTACACTGAAGCTTTCTTT
TRBJ2-7 . TRBV20-1 many CSARYRPYEQYF TGCAGTGCTAGATACAGGCCCTACGAGCAGTACTTC
TRBJ2-2 . TRBV7-2 . CASSLESRELFF TGTGCCAGCAGCTTAGAGAGCCGGGAGCTGTTTTTT
TRBJ2-2 . TRBV11-2 . CASSLFPSDTGELFF TGTGCCAGCAGCTTATTCCCTAGCGATACCGGGGAGCTGTTTTTT
TRBJ1-1 TRBD1 TRBV12-3/TRBV12-4 . CASSPGQERRVEAFF TGTGCCAGCAGCCCTGGACAGGAAAGGAGGGTAGAAGCTTTCTTT
TRBJ1-1 . TRBV4-3 many CASSLFGGNTEAFF TGCGCCAGCAGCCTGTTCGGGGGGAACACTGAAGCTTTCTTT
TRBJ2-7 . TRBV7-6 . CASSLGADPYEQYF TGTGCCAGCAGCTTAGGGGCAGACCCCTACGAGCAGTACTTC
TRBJ1-2 . TRBV6-4 many CASSDSIYGGYTF TGTGCCAGCAGTGACTCGATCTATGGTGGCTACACCTTC
TRBJ2-7 . TRBV6-5 medium-sized CASSYFYEQYF TGTGCCAGCAGTTACTTCTACGAGCAGTACTTC
TRBJ2-4 TRBD2 TRBV6-4 many CASRTTPDPGRGSNRNIQYF TGTGCCAGCAGAACAACGCCCGACCCGGGGCGCGGGAGTAATAGAAACATTCAGTACTTC
TRBJ2-2 TRBD1 TRBV19 many CASSRGGQGHTGELFF TGTGCCAGTAGTCGGGGGGGACAGGGGCACACCGGGGAGCTGTTTTTT
TRBJ1-6 . TRBV6-5 many CATHDSWSYNSPLHF TGTGCCACCCACGACAGTTGGTCCTATAATTCACCCCTCCACTTT
TRBJ1-2 . TRBV28 many CASSTRDGYGYTF TGTGCCAGCAGCACCCGGGACGGCTATGGCTACACCTTC
TRBJ2-7 . TRBV13 many CASSLLGVEQYF TGTGCCAGCAGCTTATTGGGAGTCGAGCAGTACTTC
TRBJ1-6 . TRBV11-2 once CASSLLVGGDGSLHF TGTGCCAGCAGCCTTCTCGTTGGGGGGGACGGTTCCCTCCACTTT
TRBJ2-7 . TRBV2 many CASSAGNSEQYF TGTGCCAGCAGTGCGGGGAACTCCGAGCAGTACTTC
TRBJ2-7 . TRBV11-1 . CASTRVPDPGSSYEQYF TGTGCCAGCACCCGAGTACCCGATCCGGGTTCCTCCTACGAGCAGTACTTC
TRBJ2-7 TRBD1 TRBV19 few CASSSRGKDEQYF TGTGCCAGTAGTTCCAGGGGGAAGGACGAGCAGTACTTC
TRBJ1-3 . TRBV20-1 many CSAKPALPGNTIYF TGCAGTGCTAAACCAGCTTTACCTGGAAACACCATATATTTT
TRBJ1-2 . TRBV6-1 once CASSEIRGIGYTF TGTGCCAGCAGTGAAATCCGGGGGATTGGCTACACCTTC
TRBJ1-2 . TRBV19 many CASSPRDPYGYTF TGTGCCAGTAGTCCTCGTGACCCCTATGGCTACACCTTC
TRBJ2-7 TRBD1 TRBV6-5 many CASSYHRQGLGEQYF TGTGCCAGCAGTTACCACAGACAGGGGCTGGGCGAGCAGTACTTC
TRBJ2-7 TRBD2 TRBV28 . CASNFQSGRAQYF TGTGCCAGCAACTTCCAGTCAGGGAGGGCGCAGTACTTC
TRBJ2-7 . TRBV12-3/TRBV12-4 many CASSLEEGILYEQYF TGTGCCAGCAGTTTAGAGGAGGGTATCCTGTACGAGCAGTACTTC
TRBJ1-5 . TRBV6-1 . CASSGLPGGNQPQHF TGTGCCAGCAGTGGACTTCCCGGAGGCAATCAGCCCCAGCATTTT
TRBJ2-3 TRBD2 TRBV24-1 . CATSDRTSGRTDTQYF TGTGCCACCAGTGATCGGACTAGCGGGAGAACAGATACGCAGTATTTT
TRBJ2-2 TRBD1 TRBV29-1 few CSVDPGQGTTGELFF TGCAGCGTTGACCCGGGACAGGGAACCACCGGGGAGCTGTTTTTT
TRBJ1-1 . TRBV20-1 many CSAHEQGTSEAFF TGCAGTGCTCATGAACAGGGTACCTCTGAAGCTTTCTTT
TRBJ1-1 TRBD1 TRBV10-3 . CAISDRGQRTEAFF TGTGCCATCAGTGATAGGGGACAGAGAACTGAAGCTTTCTTT
TRBJ1-1 . TRBV6-2/TRBV6-3 few CASSYPDMNTEAFF TGTGCCAGCAGTTACCCAGACATGAACACTGAAGCTTTCTTT
TRBJ2-6 . TRBV30 many CAWGFPGANVLTF TGTGCCTGGGGTTTTCCCGGGGCCAACGTCCTGACTTTC
TRBJ1-1 . TRBV7-9 many CASSFDAGLNTEAFF TGTGCCAGCAGCTTCGACGCGGGCTTGAACACTGAAGCTTTCTTT
TRBJ2-7 . TRBV24-1 many CATSDPEPRGTLDYEQYF TGTGCCACCAGTGATCCGGAGCCCCGCGGGACACTAGACTACGAGCAGTACTTC
TRBJ1-5 . TRBV24-1 many CATSDSETDYSNQPQHF TGTGCCACCAGTGATTCAGAGACAGACTATAGCAATCAGCCCCAGCATTTT
TRBJ2-7 . TRBV12-3/TRBV12-4 many CASSRADLQEQYF TGTGCCAGCAGCCGAGCCGACCTACAGGAGCAGTACTTC
TRBJ1-5 . TRBV18 many CASSLDSNNQPQHF TGTGCCAGCTCCCTAGACAGCAACAATCAGCCCCAGCATTTT
TRBJ2-5 . TRBV19 many CASSLAPSRVETQYF TGTGCCAGTAGTTTGGCGCCTTCGCGTGTAGAGACCCAGTACTTC
TRBJ2-5 TRBD2 TRBV7-2 . CASSPELGTIQETQYF TGTGCCAGCAGCCCCGAGCTCGGGACTATCCAAGAGACCCAGTACTTC
TRBJ2-7 . TRBV29-1 . CSVLRATNEQYF TGCAGCGTTCTCAGGGCGACTAACGAGCAGTACTTC
TRBJ2-5 TRBD2 TRBV20-1 . CSARPLAGDLETQYF TGCAGTGCTAGGCCCCTAGCGGGGGACCTGGAGACCCAGTACTTC